This T cell receptor (beta chain) was sequenced during a study of blood T cell repertoires in COVID-19. Across the whole study: From the United States, Italy and Spain came samples of acute and convalescent COVID-19.

Method: immunoSEQ multiplex PCR; TCRdb's copy keeps in-frame clones and lacks some. The profile shows about half a million clones, 88% of them singletons. The sequenced sample was PBMCs or T cells enriched from blood (not recorded which). The TCR was taken from a woman aged 55 to 70 who had recovered from COVID-19.

The CDR3 loop reads CASSIVLQKFSNQPQHF. The CDR3 DNA reads TGTGCCAGTAGTATAGTTCTTCAGAAGTTTAGCAATCAGCCCCAGCATTTT. The chain recombines TRBV19 with TRBJ1-5; D is undetermined. Germline V gene sequence: CDR1 LNHDA, CDR2 SQIVND (reference sequence). The V end was cut by 1 base, the J end by 0 bases, with 13 bases between. The CDR3 sequence is 17 residues long.